This is a list of T cell receptor beta chains from one sample in a study of T cells after yellow fever vaccination. TCRdb reprocessed the 5' RACE reads via MiXCR and lists one record per CDR3 protein. The sample has 450,000 to 600,000 distinct CDR3 sequences, about 13% seen once. Specimen: PBMCs, collected on the day of the yellow fever booster vaccination. Every receptor here comes from a man aged 25 to 45 who received the YFV17D yellow fever vaccine. Each CDR3 is given with its conserved first and last residue.

cdr3_aa,j_call,v_call
CSAKSGSGNTIYF,TRBJ1-3,TRBV20-1
CASSIVRQSGTEAFF,TRBJ1-1,TRBV19
CASSLIASGRGAGELFF,TRBJ2-2,TRBV5-1
CASSQRGLLTGELFF,TRBJ2-2,TRBV28
CATQSLDTQYF,TRBJ2-3,TRBV10-3
CASSSDITRNTGELFF,TRBJ2-2,TRBV5-4
CASSLRGEKLFF,TRBJ1-4,TRBV5-1
CASSIRGGDNEQFF,TRBJ2-1,TRBV6-4
CASSENSYNEQFF,TRBJ2-1,TRBV2
CAARDRSVSGANVLTF,TRBJ2-6,TRBV6-1
CASSLDPPSGVRDEQYF,TRBJ2-7,TRBV7-6
CASSPRTGGTQYF,TRBJ2-5,TRBV7-2
CASSYSMAGSEQFF,TRBJ2-1,TRBV5-1
CAISGGEGGNQPQHF,TRBJ1-5,TRBV10-3
CASSQEIRTQYF,TRBJ2-3,TRBV14
CSARGLAGAYNEQFF,TRBJ2-1,TRBV20-1
CASSFGQETQYF,TRBJ2-5,TRBV5-1
CASSLSGRNTYGYTF,TRBJ1-2,TRBV28
CASSQGAGGSNQPQHF,TRBJ1-5,TRBV3-1
CASSLGGEGRKQYF,TRBJ2-3,TRBV5-4
CATSRDRMGTQYF,TRBJ2-5,TRBV15
CASSVEASGWSYEQYF,TRBJ2-7,TRBV9
CASSGWGGGNNEQFF,TRBJ2-1,TRBV25-1
CASSLAPQGKLFF,TRBJ1-4,TRBV12-3/TRBV12-4
CAISQGASEAFF,TRBJ1-1,TRBV10-3
CASSPSGGHYEQYF,TRBJ2-7,TRBV7-3
CASSLTSPNEQFF,TRBJ2-1,TRBV12-3/TRBV12-4
CASSNPADPTDTQYF,TRBJ2-3,TRBV21-1
CASSLRRTSNEQFF,TRBJ2-1,TRBV7-2
CASSFLGGEQYF,TRBJ2-7,TRBV5-1
CASSLKELDTEAFF,TRBJ1-1,TRBV5-6
CASSPDLDYEPEQYF,TRBJ2-7,TRBV7-9
CATSDLIGNEQFF,TRBJ2-1,TRBV24-1
CASSLGSGLGTEAFF,TRBJ1-1,TRBV7-2
CASSQGARGETQYF,TRBJ2-5,TRBV3-1
CSARATSLRGETQYF,TRBJ2-5,TRBV20-1
CASSQPGIYEQFF,TRBJ2-1,TRBV4-3
CASSIAGGDEQFF,TRBJ2-1,TRBV19
CSAHTGTSLDTQYF,TRBJ2-3,TRBV20-1
CASKNGGRPQETQYF,TRBJ2-5,TRBV6-1
CASSYTTTRNTEAFF,TRBJ1-1,TRBV6-5
CASETRHTGELFF,TRBJ2-2,TRBV2
CASSSSGRLDTDTQYF,TRBJ2-3,TRBV28
CSARGTGNSPLHF,TRBJ1-6,TRBV20-1
CASSARGEDTQYF,TRBJ2-3,TRBV6-1
CASIGVAGLYNEQFF,TRBJ2-1,TRBV7-2
CASSRLQGAGDTQYF,TRBJ2-3,TRBV10-1
CASSPPGGRKINEQFF,TRBJ2-1,TRBV18
CASSLDGQTNTGELFF,TRBJ2-2,TRBV6-5
CASSQEGDSLNEQFF,TRBJ2-1,TRBV4-3
CASSPIPAYNEQFF,TRBJ2-1,TRBV18
CASSSAYRNTIYF,TRBJ1-3,TRBV7-2
CSVGGGRDSGNTIYF,TRBJ1-3,TRBV29-1